This note documents a single T cell receptor beta chain sequence. Original processing methods: Amplification of reference gene primers was used by the study to estimate nucleated cell counts. This table comes from immunoSEQ multiplex PCR, and its TCRdb copy is limited to in-frame clones, with some not included. D and trimming were read from the DNA, whereas the V and J calls and clone size are those reported in that table. The sample has just under 250,000 clones; 86% are singletons. This specimen belongs to a study of blood T cell repertoires in COVID-19. Overall study context: Spain, Italy and the United States supplied samples that represented acute and convalescent COVID-19. Nucleic acid was either cDNA or gDNA, and it came from T cells, B-cell-depleted T cells, or PBMCs.

The CDR3 contains 16 residues. Germline V gene lookup returns CDR1 MNHNS and CDR2 SASEGT. J lost 5 bases, V lost 4 bases, and 10 bases had no gene match. The specimen sequenced was peripheral blood. The receptor comes from a woman aged 30 to 39 who had recovered from COVID-19. The chain couples TRBV6-1 to TRBJ2-2; 7 nucleotides agree with TRBD1. DNA of the CDR3: TGTGCCAGCAGTGGGGACCCGGGACAGTCGACCGGGGAGCTGTTTTTT. Translating gives CASSGDPGQSTGELFF.